The clone carrying this TCR beta chain was picked up many times. The antigen is unknown. These data originate in a study of metastatic and nonmetastatic thyroid tumors. The overall study: The comparison covered peripheral blood and tumor or nodule tissue in malignant and benign thyroid patients. Study-level findings and limits: Reports indicated that malignant thyroid tumors showed significantly higher TCR beta diversity than benign nodules did, in blood and tumor.

The CDR3 runs 15 residues. The V gene lost 6 bases and the J gene lost 0 bases, with 12 bases spanning the gap. The germline gives CDR1 MDHEN, CDR2 SYDVKM. Patients had received no treatment of any kind before thyroid surgery. Per the original methods: Variation in CDR3 across clinicopathological groups served as the basis for constructing a distant-metastasis classifier in papillary thyroid cancer. TCRdb re-called clones via MiXCR from the PCR reads. TCRdb, not the authors, supplied the V and J calls. The data contain roughly 59,000 clones, about a sixth of them seen just once; the ten biggest clones take up almost 9.5%.

Sequencing was performed on blood. V and J are TRBV28 and TRBJ1-3; D is unclear. This TCR came from a male donor with papillary thyroid cancer or a benign thyroid nodule (not recorded which). Some clones in this sample may be carry-over from other donors' samples. The CDR3, as DNA: TGTGCCAGCAGCAAAACCCCGAGCTCTGGAAACACCATATATTTT. Translated, it gives CASSKTPSSGNTIYF.